This T cell receptor (beta chain) stems from a study of blood T cell repertoires in COVID-19. Study-wide background: Samples taken during acute and convalescent COVID-19 were collected in the United States, Italy and Spain.

In the original workflow: Amplification of reference gene primers provided the estimated nucleated cell counts. This table comes from immunoSEQ multiplex PCR, and its TCRdb copy is limited to in-frame clones, with some not included. D and trimming come from the DNA, and the V and J calls and clone size come from that table. The table includes approximately 250,000 clones, approximately 87% detected once. This receptor was taken from a man in his 60s who had recovered from COVID-19. Sequencing was performed on peripheral blood.

In nucleotides, the CDR3 is TGTGCCAGCAGCCGTTCGTTTGGACATATGAACACTGAAGCTTTCTTT. Its protein is CASSRSFGHMNTEAFF. The rearrangement joins TRBV3-1 (or the pseudogene TRBV3-2) to TRBJ1-1; possibly TRBD1 for D (5 bases). The CDR3 has 16 amino acids. V dropped 4 bases and J dropped 0 bases, with 15 bases sitting between them. Germline V lookup: CDR1 LGHDT, CDR2 YNNKEL (reference sequence).